Presented here are 19 T cell receptor beta chains from one specimen sequenced in a study of cytomegalovirus exposure and HLA in healthy donors (dated by TCRdb to about 2017). Library creation used the immunoSEQ multiplex PCR assay. The multiplex PCR relied on a mix of 60 forward primers for TCR Vbeta segments and 13 reverse primers for TCR Jbeta segments. TCRdb's version of the immuneACCESS table is confined to in-frame rearrangements and falls short of the full clone set. An unresolved V gene accounts for under half of the shortfall where checked; the remainder is of unknown origin. Present in this sample are 95,000 to 100,000 clones, about 80% of which were seen just once. The ten largest clones add up to over 3.5% of the sample. The sequenced sample consisted of PBMCs. The receptor source for this set is a man aged 40-55 years in good health and CMV-seronegative.

This clone appeared a single time. V gene TRBV19 combines with J gene TRBJ2-7, with D uncertain. Deletions cut 6 bases from V and 1 base from J, with 16 bases between. There are 15 residues in the CDR3. Germline V CDR1 and CDR2: LNHDA, SQIVND (reference sequence). This CDR3 is CASRQQPGTSYEQYF. The CDR3 DNA follows: TGTGCCAGTAGGCAACAGCCCGGAACGTCCTACGAGCAGTACTTC.

The rearrangement joins TRBV19 to TRBJ2-3; maybe TRBD1 (8 bases). Looked up from germline, CDR1 is LNHDA and CDR2 is SQIVND (reference sequence). V lost 6 bases, J lost 2 bases, and 24 bases lay in between. The CDR3 sequence is 18 residues long. CDR3 loop: CASSPASGAGGPTDTQYF. In DNA, the CDR3 is TGTGCCAGTAGCCCTGCAAGCGGGGCAGGGGGCCCCACAGATACGCAGTATTTT.

This clone was seen just once. The CDR3, as DNA: TGTGCCAGCAGCCCCTGGGCGGGGGGGCAGAATGAGCAGTTCTTC. Translating it yields CASSPWAGGQNEQFF. The chain carries TRBV9 and TRBJ2-1, with TRBD2 identical over 9 bases. J was trimmed by 7 bases and V by 4 bases; bases with no gene match: 9. CDR1 is SGDLS, CDR2 YYNGEE, per germline. This CDR3 region has 15 residues.

The chain has TRBV5-1 and TRBJ2-1; 10 nucleotides agree with TRBD2. The ends lost 0 bases at V and 9 bases at J; junction bases unmatched: 6. In germline, CDR1 is SGHRS, CDR2 YFSETQ. The CDR3 covers 15 residues. CDR3 nucleotide sequence: TGCGCCAGCAGCTTGGGCCCTCTAGCGGGGGTTGAGCAGTTCTTC. This gives the protein CASSLGPLAGVEQFF.

Only a few counts were recorded for this clone. This sequence joins TRBV27 and TRBJ2-3; 9 nucleotides line up with TRBD1. CDR1 and CDR2 from the germline V gene are MNHEY and SMNVEV (reference sequence). The CDR3 is 17 residues long. V was pared by 5 bases and J by 3 bases, with 12 bases of the junction left unmatched. The CDR3 loop is CASSLGLRDRVTDTQYF. CDR3 bases: TGTGCCAGCAGTCTTGGCCTCCGGGACAGGGTGACAGATACGCAGTATTTT.

This clone was picked up a small number of times. The chain uses TRBV6-5 and TRBJ1-1, with D possibly TRBD1 on 5 matching bases. Trimming stripped 0 bases from V and 3 bases from J, with 14 bases between. This CDR3 region has 16 residues. CDR1 and CDR2 from the germline V gene are MNHEY and SVGAGI. The CDR3 here is CASSYSSSGGDTEAFF. CDR3 sequence (DNA): TGTGCCAGCAGTTACTCGTCGTCGGGAGGGGACACTGAAGCTTTCTTT.

The gene calls are TRBV5-1 and TRBJ2-3; maybe TRBD2 (5 bases). Looked up from germline, CDR1 is SGHRS and CDR2 is YFSETQ. The CDR3 has 19 amino acids. Trimming took off 1 base at V and 1 base at J, with 22 bases between the two ends. The CDR3 loop is CASSLTSLRTGRGTDTQYF. CDR3 coding DNA: TGCGCCAGCAGCTTGACTTCCCTTAGGACCGGGCGGGGCACAGATACGCAGTATTTT.

The chain is built from TRBV19 and TRBJ1-5; D is uncertain. The CDR3 length is 12 residues. Germline loops: CDR1 LNHDA, CDR2 SQIVND (reference sequence). V dropped 3 bases and J dropped 6 bases, with 6 bases sitting between them. The CDR3 protein is CASSISGQPQHF. Written as DNA, the CDR3 is TGTGCCAGTAGTATTTCGGGTCAGCCCCAGCATTTT.

This clone was seen a few times. The chain couples TRBV18 to TRBJ2-5; TRBD2 is a possible D gene (6 bases). Germline assignment: CDR1 KGHSH and CDR2 LQKENI. Trimming pared 4 bases from V and 5 bases from J, leaving 11 bases between. The length of the CDR3 is 13 residues. CDR3 sequence: CASSQGLGETQYF. CDR3 nucleotide sequence: TGTGCCAGCTCACAGGGACTTGGGGAGACCCAGTACTTC.

CDR3 sequence (DNA): TGTGCCAGCAGCGTAGCTGGACAGCAAGAGACCCAGTACTTC. Residues: CASSVAGQQETQYF. The chain carries TRBV9 and TRBJ2-5; maybe TRBD1 (6 bases). CDR1 is SGDLS, CDR2 YYNGEE, per germline. CDR3 length equals 14 residues. The V end was cut by 0 bases, the J end by 2 bases, with 8 bases between. The whole variable domain, remainder taken from reference TRBV9 and TRBJ2-5, is DSGVTQTPKHLITATGQRVTLRCSPRSGDLSVYWYQQSLDQGLQFLIQYYNGEERAKGNILERFSAQQFPDLHSELNLSSLELGDSALYFCASSVAGQQETQYFGPGTRLLVL.

This chain links TRBV12-5 with TRBJ1-2; D ambiguous. This CDR3 has 14 residues. Germline assignment: CDR1 LGHNT and CDR2 FRNRAP. Deletions cut 4 bases from V and 2 bases from J, with 11 bases between. CDR3 coding DNA: TGTGCTAGTGGTTCCCTAGACGGGAACTATGGCTACACCTTC. Translating gives CASGSLDGNYGYTF.

This clone came up a few times. The J gene is TRBJ2-3, the V gene TRBV19; D may be TRBD2 (5 bases). The CDR3 runs to 15 residues. Germline V gene sequence: CDR1 LNHDA, CDR2 SQIVND (reference sequence). V lost 0 bases to trimming and J lost 0 bases, with 7 bases between them. CDR3 nucleotides: TGTGCCAGTAGTATAGATCCGGGAAGCACAGATACGCAGTATTTT. The encoded protein is CASSIDPGSTDTQYF.

V usage is TRBV5-8 and J usage is TRBJ2-7, with TRBD2 matching 8 bases. Germline CDR1 SGHTS, CDR2 YDEGEE. The length of the CDR3 is 14 residues. V shed 3 bases, J shed 0 bases, and the junction held 2 bases outside the gene matches. CDR3 DNA: TGTGCCAGCAGCTCAGCGGGGGCCTCCTACGAGCAGTACTTC. This codes for CASSSAGASYEQYF.

Comments on this clone: This probably arose from a read error, given a far larger clone one base away. This chain uses TRBV5-6 with TRBJ1-1; D might be TRBD1 (6 bases). CDR1 and CDR2 (germline): SGHDT, YYEEEE. V gave up 2 bases and J gave up 7 bases, with 15 bases separating them. The CDR3 loop spans 14 amino acids. In nucleotides, the CDR3 is TGTGCCAGCAGCTTAGTACCGGGACATGGTGAAGCTTTCTTT. It codes for CASSLVPGHGEAFF.

V gene TRBV2 combines with J gene TRBJ2-7; 9 nucleotides line up with TRBD2. Trimming cost V 1 base and J 4 bases; bases outside gene matches: 5. The CDR3 is 15 amino acids. The germline CDR1 and CDR2 sequences are SNHLY and FYNNEI. The CDR3, as DNA: TGTGCCAGCAGTGAAGAAACTAGCGGGCATTACGAGCAGTACTTC. It specifies CASSEETSGHYEQYF.

This chain links TRBV15 with TRBJ1-5; the D gene is possibly TRBD1 (5 bases). Trimming pared 0 bases from V and 7 bases from J, leaving 13 bases between. This CDR3 spans 15 amino acids. CDR1 LNHNV and CDR2 YYDKDF come from the germline V gene (reference sequence). CDR3 bases: TGTGCCACCAGCAGAGATTGGGGGGGAGAGCAGCCCCAGCATTTT. It encodes CATSRDWGGEQPQHF.

The V call is TRBV7-2, the J call TRBJ2-3; no firm D call. V was clipped by 2 bases and J by 2 bases, with 11 bases between them. The CDR3 spans 15 residues. In germline, CDR1 is SGHTA, CDR2 FQGNSA. CDR3 residues: CASSLITATTDTQYF. CDR3 in DNA: TGTGCCAGCAGCTTAATAACAGCCACCACAGATACGCAGTATTTT.

This clone came up a few times. This chain links TRBV6-5 with TRBJ1-1; D uncertain. The CDR3 has 15 amino acids. V was pared by 6 bases and J by 1 base, with 15 bases between. Germline V gene lookup returns CDR1 MNHEY and CDR2 SVGAGI. The chain's CDR3 is CASRENRVGNTEAFF. The CDR3 nucleotides read TGTGCCAGCAGGGAAAACCGGGTCGGGAACACTGAAGCTTTCTTT.

This chain connects TRBV7-2 to TRBJ1-1, with D maybe TRBD1 (6 bases). The ends were cut back, 4 bases at V and 4 bases at J, with 13 bases in the middle. The germline CDR1 and CDR2 sequences are SGHTA and FQGNSA. The CDR3 loop spans 14 amino acids. CDR3 region: CASSSQRGGTEAFF. The CDR3 nucleotides are TGTGCCAGCAGCTCACAGAGGGGGGGCACTGAAGCTTTCTTT.